This TCR beta chain was observed in a study of cytomegalovirus exposure and HLA in healthy donors. Study-level points and caveats: Reports showed the classifier diagnosing cytomegalovirus status with high specificity and sensitivity.

This cohort consisted of healthy bone marrow donors. The PCR made use of 60 Vbeta and 13 Jbeta primers. Original analysis: The authors later counted 70 million to 85 million unique TCR beta chains, roughly 11 million of them shared. Profiled with immunoSEQ multiplex PCR; TCRdb holds only in-frame clones, not every one. V and J calls and clone size are those listed in that table; D and trimming were worked out from the DNA. The data contain some 35,000 clones, 60% to 75% of them singletons. CDR1 and CDR2 from the germline V gene are MDHEN and SYDVKM. The CDR3 runs 13 residues. Trimming shortened V by 3 bases and J by 2 bases, and 6 bases separated the two germline ends. About this clone itself: Its matching antigen is unknown.

The receptor comes from a man aged 30-40 years in good health and CMV-seronegative. The chain recombines TRBV28 with TRBJ2-3; D is undetermined. Sequenced sample: PBMCs. The CDR3 sequence: CASSFRPTDTQYF. CDR3 DNA sequence: TGTGCCAGCAGTTTTCGTCCCACAGATACGCAGTATTTT.